This T cell receptor beta chain was recovered during a study of blood T cell repertoires in COVID-19. Germline-derived CDR1 and CDR2 are SGHVS and FQNEAQ. V was clipped by 8 bases and J by 1 base; unmatched bases: 12. CDR3 length: 17 residues. Only in-frame clones appear in the TCRdb table, and some are missing; sequencing was by immunoSEQ multiplex PCR. The profile covers under 350,000 clones, with around nine tenths appearing a single time and roughly 2.5% taken by the ten largest. The sequenced material came from PBMCs or T cells enriched from blood (not recorded which). The V gene is TRBV7-8, the J gene TRBJ2-7; 12 nucleotides align to TRBD2. This clonotype originated in a man in his sixties who had recovered from COVID-19. CDR3 sequence (DNA): TGTGCCAGCGCCTCGACTAGCGGGAGCGGGCTGTCCTACGAGCAGTACTTC. Translated: CASASTSGSGLSYEQYF. Drawing the rest from reference TRBV7-8 and TRBJ2-7, the complete variable domain is GAGVSQSPRYKVAKRGQDVALRCDPISGHVSLFWYQQALGQGPEFLTYFQNEAQLDKSGLPSDRFFAERPEGSVSTLKIQRTQQEDSAVYLCASASTSGSGLSYEQYFGPGTRLTVT.